This TCR beta chain was recovered during a study of cytomegalovirus exposure and HLA in healthy donors. As for the study in general: Earlier, about 179 million T cells were analyzed, and about 100 million unique TCR beta sequences were found among them. Study-wide results and limits: Analysis was carried out at a later point, and it linked a missense DCLRE1C variant to TCR beta V- and J-gene trimming. The authors assumed roughly uniform sequencing depth across donors for presence/absence analyses.

Researchers ran the PCR with 60 Vbeta and 13 Jbeta primers. Sequencing used immunoSEQ multiplex PCR; TCRdb keeps in-frame clones, though not all of them. The data hold around 230,000 clones, with more than 75% observed a single time. The CDR3 is made up of 14 amino acids. The ends were cut back, 5 bases at V and 1 base at J, with 13 bases in the middle. Germline V gives CDR1 GTSNPN, CDR2 SVGIG (reference sequence). Notes on this clone: Its matching antigen is unknown.

Sequencing was performed on PBMCs. The chain joins TRBV30 to TRBJ2-3; tentative D call: TRBD1 (6 bases). This receptor was obtained from a girl aged 2 to 10 in good health and CMV-seronegative. In DNA form, the CDR3 reads TGTGCCTGGTCTGACAGGCTCGGCACAGATACGCAGTATTTT. It translates to CAWSDRLGTDTQYF. The full variable domain, rest sourced from reference TRBV30 and TRBJ2-3, is SQTIHQWPATLVQPVGSPLSLECTVEGTSNPNLYWYRQAAGRGLQLLFYSVGIGQISSEVPQNLSASRPQDRQFILSSKKLLLSDSGFYLCAWSDRLGTDTQYFGPGTRLTVL.